This is a list of T cell receptor beta chains from one sample in a study of blood T cell repertoires in COVID-19. Profiling relied on immunoSEQ multiplex PCR, and the TCRdb table lists in-frame clones only, not all of them. The repertoire holds fewer than 350,000 clones, with around 81% as singletons. Sequenced sample: peripheral blood. These receptors were obtained from a woman aged 45 to 65 with active or convalescent COVID-19. CDR3s include the opening cysteine and the closing phenylalanine or tryptophan. Each record gives: V gene, J gene, D gene, CDR3 protein. A D gene is named only where the DNA matches it firmly.

TRBV9	TRBJ2-7	TRBD2	CASSPMGTSGTYEQYF
TRBV30	TRBJ1-2	-	CAWSWQGALGYTF
TRBV15	TRBJ1-4	TRBD1	CATSRGDRGEKLFF
TRBV28	TRBJ1-5	-	CASSLPIRGQPQHF
TRBV10-3	TRBJ2-7	TRBD1	CAIKGTGGESYEQYF
TRBV4-2	TRBJ2-1	TRBD2	CASSQVASGSNNEQFF
TRBV28	TRBJ2-5	TRBD1	CASSFPLYRGRETQYF
TRBV12-3/TRBV12-4	TRBJ1-5	TRBD1	CASRSGGLQPQHF
TRBV18	TRBJ1-1	TRBD1	CASSLGTGGPLNTEAFF
TRBV25-1	TRBJ2-1	-	CASSDRRSGQQFF
TRBV19	TRBJ1-5	-	CASSTQEGGNQPQHF
TRBV5-1	TRBJ1-6	TRBD1	CASSRTGRNSPLHF
TRBV6-4	TRBJ2-3	-	CASSITSGYTDTQYF
TRBV6-5	TRBJ2-1	TRBD2	CASSFSGSSYNEQFF
TRBV18	TRBJ1-2	TRBD1	CASSPKTGGNGYTF
TRBV5-4	TRBJ2-5	TRBD2	CASSGGTSGFQETQYF
TRBV27	TRBJ2-1	-	CASSESGRPYNEQFF
TRBV28	TRBJ2-3	-	CASSLGHPDTQYF
TRBV12-3/TRBV12-4	TRBJ1-2	TRBD1	CASSFGTDYGYTF
TRBV12-3/TRBV12-4	TRBJ1-1	-	CASRIQEYTEAFF
TRBV6-5	TRBJ2-6	-	CASTLLPGGANVLTF
TRBV27	TRBJ2-7	TRBD1	CASSFLDRGNEQYF
TRBV19	TRBJ1-2	-	CASSSGSPRGYTF
TRBV7-9	TRBJ2-1	-	CASSPNTFPRGFF
TRBV29-1	TRBJ1-2	-	CSGGTDGYTF
TRBV2	TRBJ2-1	TRBD2	CASSPTSGIYNEQFF
TRBV19	TRBJ1-2	-	CASSVTRGSYTF
TRBV9	TRBJ1-1	-	CASSPRHQKDTEAFF
TRBV7-9	TRBJ1-3	-	CASSPGNLGNTIYF
TRBV29-1	TRBJ2-7	-	CSVRGPYEQYF
TRBV23-1	TRBJ2-1	-	CASSQREGGYNEQFF
TRBV24-1	TRBJ1-2	TRBD1	CATSRSGQGRDYGYTF
TRBV3-1/TRBV3-2	TRBJ1-2	TRBD1	CASSPPGQGRNGYTF
TRBV27	TRBJ2-7	-	CASSLASTYEQYF
TRBV6-1	TRBJ1-4	TRBD1	CASSDSTGLGNEKLFF